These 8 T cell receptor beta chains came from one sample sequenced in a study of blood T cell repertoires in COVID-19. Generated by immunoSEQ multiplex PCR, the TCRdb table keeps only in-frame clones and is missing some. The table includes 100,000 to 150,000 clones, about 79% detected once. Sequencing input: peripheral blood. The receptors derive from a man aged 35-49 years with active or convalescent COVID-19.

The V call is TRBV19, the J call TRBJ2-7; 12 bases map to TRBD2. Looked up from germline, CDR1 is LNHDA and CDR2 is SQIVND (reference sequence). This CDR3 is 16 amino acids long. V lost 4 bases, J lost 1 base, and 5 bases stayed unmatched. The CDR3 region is CASSTLGLAGSYEQYF. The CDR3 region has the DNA TGTGCCAGTAGTACCCTAGGACTAGCGGGGTCCTACGAGCAGTACTTC.

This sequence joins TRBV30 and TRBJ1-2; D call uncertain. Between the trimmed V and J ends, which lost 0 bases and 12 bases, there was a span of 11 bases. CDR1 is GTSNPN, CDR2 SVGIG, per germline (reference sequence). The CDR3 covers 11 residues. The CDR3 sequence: CAWSVRGLDTF. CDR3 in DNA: TGTGCCTGGAGTGTACGAGGGTTGGACACCTTC.

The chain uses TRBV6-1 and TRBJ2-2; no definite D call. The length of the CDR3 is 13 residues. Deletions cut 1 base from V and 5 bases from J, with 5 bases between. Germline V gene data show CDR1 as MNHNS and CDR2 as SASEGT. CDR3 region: CASSEVRTGELFF. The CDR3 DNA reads TGTGCCAGCAGTGAAGTGCGTACCGGGGAGCTGTTTTTT.

CDR3 DNA: TGCGCCAGCACCCAGTTGTTAAAGCGAGAGGACGGGGAGCTGTTTTTT. It encodes CASTQLLKREDGELFF. The genes are TRBV4-1 and TRBJ2-2, with unresolved D. The CDR3 consists of 16 residues. Germline V gene lookup returns CDR1 MGHRA and CDR2 YSYEKL. Between the trimmed V and J ends, which lost 7 bases and 7 bases, there was a span of 22 bases.

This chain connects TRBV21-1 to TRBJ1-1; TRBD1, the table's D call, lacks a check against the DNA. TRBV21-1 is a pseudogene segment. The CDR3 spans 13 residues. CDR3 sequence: CASSIGNRGQAFF. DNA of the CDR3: TGTGCCAGCAGCATTGGGAACAGGGGGCAAGCTTTCTTT.

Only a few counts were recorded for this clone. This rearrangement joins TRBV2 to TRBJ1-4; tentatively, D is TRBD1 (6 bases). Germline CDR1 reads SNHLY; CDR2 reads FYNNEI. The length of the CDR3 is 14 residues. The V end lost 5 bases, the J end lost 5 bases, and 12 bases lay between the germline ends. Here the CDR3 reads CASSIRGQNEKLFF. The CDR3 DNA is TGTGCCAGCAGTATCCGGGGACAAAATGAAAAACTGTTTTTT. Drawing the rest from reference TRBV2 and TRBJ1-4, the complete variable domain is EPEVTQTPSHQVTQMGQEVILRCVPISNHLYFYWYRQILGQKVEFLVSFYNNEISEKSEIFDDQFSVERPDGSNFTLKIRSTKLEDSAMYFCASSIRGQNEKLFFGSGTQLSVL.

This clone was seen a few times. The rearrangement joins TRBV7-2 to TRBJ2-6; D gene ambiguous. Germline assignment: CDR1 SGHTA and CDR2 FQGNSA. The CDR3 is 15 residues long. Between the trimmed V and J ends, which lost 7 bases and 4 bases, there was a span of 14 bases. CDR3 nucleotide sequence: TGTGCCAGCACCCCTCAGACACGGGGGGCCAACGTCCTGACTTTC. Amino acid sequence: CASTPQTRGANVLTF.

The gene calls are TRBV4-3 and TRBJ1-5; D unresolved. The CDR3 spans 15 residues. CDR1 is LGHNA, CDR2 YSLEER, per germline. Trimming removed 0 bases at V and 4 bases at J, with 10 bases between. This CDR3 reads CASSQDVGRNQPQHF. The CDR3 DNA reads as TGCGCCAGCAGCCAAGATGTCGGTCGAAATCAGCCCCAGCATTTT.